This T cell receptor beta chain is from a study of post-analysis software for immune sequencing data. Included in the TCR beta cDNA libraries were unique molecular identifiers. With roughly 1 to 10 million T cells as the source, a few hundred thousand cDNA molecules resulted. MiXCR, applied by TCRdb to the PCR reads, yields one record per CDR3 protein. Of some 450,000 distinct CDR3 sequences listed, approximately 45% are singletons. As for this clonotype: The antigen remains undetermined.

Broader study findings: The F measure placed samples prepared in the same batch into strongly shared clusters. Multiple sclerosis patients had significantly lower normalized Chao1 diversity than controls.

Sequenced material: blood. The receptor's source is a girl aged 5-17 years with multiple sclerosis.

The CDR3 coding sequence is TGCGCCAGCAGCCGAAGGGACGCCGGCAATGAGCAGTTCTTC. This sequence encodes CASSRRDAGNEQFF. The rearrangement links TRBV5-1 to TRBJ2-1; D might be TRBD1 or TRBD2, each matching 5 bases. Trimming left V 4 bases short and J 6 bases short, with 14 bases between. The CDR3 runs to 14 residues. Germline-derived CDR1 and CDR2 are SGHRS and YFSETQ. Full variable domain (rest looked up from reference TRBV5-1 and TRBJ2-1): KAGVTQTPRYLIKTRGQQVTLSCSPISGHRSVSWYQQTPGQGLQFLFEYFSETQRNKGNFPGRFSGRQFSNSRSEMNVSTLELGDSALYLCASSRRDAGNEQFFGPGTRLTVL.